What follows are 8 T cell receptor beta chains derived from one specimen sequenced in a study of OX40 agonist ivuxolimab in advanced cancers. TCRdb keeps only in-frame clones here, not all; method: immunoSEQ multiplex PCR. The sample shows about 69,000 clones, around 91% of them seen only once. Sequenced here: CD4+ or CD8+ T cells sorted from blood, sampled in a trial of the OX40 agonist ivuxolimab. The receptors shown here come from an adult with an advanced solid tumor such as melanoma, head and neck, liver or kidney cancer.

CDR3 amino acids: CASSRQREETQYF. Here the CDR3 DNA reads TGTGCCAGCAGCCGCCAGCGGGAGGAGACCCAGTACTTC. The V and J genes are TRBV7-2 and TRBJ2-5, with 8 bases lining up with TRBD2. The V and J ends lost 5 bases and 5 bases, in that order; junction bases with no gene match: 4. Germline-derived CDR1 and CDR2 are SGHTA and FQGNSA. This CDR3 region has 13 residues.

This clone was seen only once. This chain uses TRBV28 with TRBJ2-7; 8 bases are shared with TRBD1. CDR3 length: 16 amino acids. With V trimmed by 6 bases and J by 4 bases, 14 bases remained unmatched. The germline gives CDR1 MDHEN, CDR2 SYDVKM. In DNA, the CDR3 is TGTGCCAGCAGCGCCCCCCGACAGGGGTCTATTTACGAGCAGTACTTC. Protein sequence: CASSAPRQGSIYEQYF.

This chain joins TRBV28 and TRBJ1-5; D gene uncertain. Germline assignment: CDR1 MDHEN and CDR2 SYDVKM. The CDR3 is 13 residues long. V was pared by 7 bases and J by 11 bases, with 18 bases between. The CDR3 region has the DNA TGTGCCAGCACCCCCCTGGGTGGGGAGACCCAGCATTTT. Protein product: CASTPLGGETQHF.

The CDR3 region has the DNA TGTGCCAGCAGGTCTAGCGGGAGCGTCCACGAGCAGTACTTC. It codes for CASRSSGSVHEQYF. This sequence joins TRBV28 and TRBJ2-7; TRBD2 matches 10 bases. Germline V gives CDR1 MDHEN, CDR2 SYDVKM. The ends lost 6 bases at V and 5 bases at J; junction bases unmatched: 7. The CDR3 is made up of 14 amino acids.

This sequence joins TRBV11-3 and TRBJ2-7; maybe TRBD2 (5 bases). Trimming took off 5 bases at V and 0 bases at J, with 14 bases between the two ends. The CDR3 is 15 residues long. Germline CDR1 and CDR2: SGHNT and YENEEA. The CDR3, as DNA: TGTGCCAGCAGCGCCTACAGTGGGAGCTCCTACGAGCAGTACTTC. It codes for CASSAYSGSSYEQYF.

This clone was observed a few times. The chain recombines TRBV7-6 with TRBJ2-5; TRBD1 matches at 9 bases. Germline V gene data show CDR1 as SGHVS and CDR2 as FNYEAQ. The CDR3 extends over 14 amino acids. Trimming took 5 bases from V and 4 from J; bases not matched to a gene: 5. The CDR3 DNA reads TGTGCCAGCAGCCCCTGGGACAGGGCAGAGACCCAGTACTTC. Amino acid sequence: CASSPWDRAETQYF.

The genes are TRBV27 and TRBJ2-7; no definite D call. CDR3 size: 14 residues. V was clipped by 0 bases and J by 0 bases, with 6 bases between them. CDR1 is MNHEY, CDR2 SMNVEV, per germline (reference sequence). Here the CDR3 reads CASSLSGSSYEQYF. CDR3 coding DNA: TGTGCCAGCAGTTTATCTGGCAGCTCCTACGAGCAGTACTTC.

This clone was seen a few times. The chain is built from TRBV10-3 and TRBJ2-5, with 7 bases that match TRBD1. The ends lost 10 bases at V and 1 base at J; junction bases unmatched: 9. Germline V gene lookup returns CDR1 ENHRY and CDR2 SYGVKD. There are 14 residues in the CDR3. Written as DNA, the CDR3 is TGTGCCACTCGTATGGGACAGACCCAAGAGACCCAGTACTTC. Translated: CATRMGQTQETQYF.